Listed below are T cell receptor beta chains from one sample, sequenced in a study of Graves' ophthalmopathy and Graves' hyperthyroidism. Via MiXCR, TCRdb re-called the multiplex PCR reads, giving one row per CDR3 protein. The data show about 370,000 distinct CDR3 sequences, with about 17% seen just once and 1.5% to 2% held by the top ten. Input material: peripheral blood. These receptor sequences come from a woman in her late teens or twenties with Graves' ophthalmopathy. CDR3s include the opening cysteine and the closing phenylalanine or tryptophan. D genes are given only for firm matches. Only some rows state a clone size, as once, few, many or a class for expanded clones.

clone_size j_call v_call d_call cdr3_nt cdr3_aa
many TRBJ2-2 TRBV6-1 TRBD1 TGTGCCAGCAGAGCTACCGGGACAGCCGCCGGGGAGCTGTTTTTT CASRATGTAAGELFF
many TRBJ1-6 TRBV4-2 TRBD1 TGTGCCAGCAGCCCTGGACAGGCCGCGGAGTATAATTCACCCCTCCACTTT CASSPGQAAEYNSPLHF
. TRBJ2-2 TRBV7-8 TRBD2 TGTGCCAGCAGCTTAGGGGGGGGGGTGCTGTTTTTT CASSLGGGVLFF
many TRBJ1-1 TRBV7-2 . TGTGCCAGCAGCTTAGTGAAGGTTAACACTGAAGCTTTCTTT CASSLVKVNTEAFF
few TRBJ1-1 TRBV6-2/TRBV6-3 . TGTGCCAGCCGATTTGCCGGGGGGTTAGTTGAGATAGCTGAAGCTTTCTTT CASRFAGGLVEIAEAFF
many TRBJ2-7 TRBV7-2 . TGTGCCAGCAGCCCAGGACATTACGAGCAGTACTTC CASSPGHYEQYF
many TRBJ1-1 TRBV28 TRBD1 TGTGCCAGCAGTTCGGACAGGGGGAACACTGAAGCTTTCTTT CASSSDRGNTEAFF
many TRBJ1-1 TRBV29-1 TRBD1 TGCAGCGCCGGACAGGCTGGGAGCACTGAAGCTTTCTTT CSAGQAGSTEAFF
many TRBJ2-5 TRBV6-1 . TGTGCCAGCCTCTCCGGGTGGGGCGACCAGTACTTC CASLSGWGDQYF
. TRBJ1-1 TRBV7-3 . TGTGCCAGCAGCTTAAAGGCGCGGTCCGACAGGAACACTGAAGCTTTCTTT CASSLKARSDRNTEAFF
many TRBJ1-3 TRBV4-2 . TGTGCCAGCAGCCAAGTGTCCAACGGCCGCTCTGGAAACACCATATATTTT CASSQVSNGRSGNTIYF
many TRBJ1-5 TRBV7-6 . TGTGCCAGCAGCTTTAACAAACTTGGCAATCAGCCCCAGCATTTT CASSFNKLGNQPQHF
many TRBJ2-7 TRBV9 TRBD1 TGTGCCAGCAGCCCGCGAGGGACAGGGCGCCCTTACGAGCAGTACTTC CASSPRGTGRPYEQYF
many TRBJ2-7 TRBV5-1 . TGCGCCAGCAGCTTGGTCACTGGGGCCACCTACGAGCAGTACTTC CASSLVTGATYEQYF
many TRBJ1-1 TRBV12-5 . TGTGCTAGTGGTTTGGTGGCGGGGACGAACACTGAAGCTTTCTTT CASGLVAGTNTEAFF
many TRBJ2-7 TRBV7-9 . TGTGCCAGCAGCTTAAGGCCTCCCCCTGTAGGGGAGCAGTACTTC CASSLRPPPVGEQYF
. TRBJ2-7 TRBV6-2/TRBV6-3 . TGTGCCAGCAGTTGGGGGGGACAGGCAAACTACGAGCAGTACTTC CASSWGGQANYEQYF
many TRBJ1-1 TRBV28 . TGTGCCAGCAGTGTTGGGGATCTTGAAGCTTTCTTT CASSVGDLEAFF
many TRBJ2-5 TRBV7-9 . TGTGCCAGCAGCTTTAATCGAGAGACCCAGTACTTC CASSFNRETQYF
. TRBJ2-5 TRBV11-2 . TGTGCCAGCAGTCCGTGGACTCAAGAGACCCAGTACTTC CASSPWTQETQYF
many TRBJ2-2 TRBV24-1 . TGTGCCACCAGTGATGGCGGGGGCTCGAACACCGGGGAGCTGTTTTTT CATSDGGGSNTGELFF
many TRBJ2-7 TRBV27 TRBD2 TGTGCCAGCAGTTTATCTGAGACTAGCGGGAGCTACGAGCAGTACTTC CASSLSETSGSYEQYF
. TRBJ2-2 TRBV7-3 . TGTGCCAGCAGCCGGACGGACGCGAACACCGGGGAGCTGTTTTTT CASSRTDANTGELFF
. TRBJ2-7 TRBV2 . TGTGCCAGCAGTCTTTTGAGCTCCTACGAGCAGTACTTC CASSLLSSYEQYF
many TRBJ1-5 TRBV20-1 . TGCAGTGCTAGACCCCTCGACAGTGGGGGGCGAGGACAGCCCCAGCATTTT CSARPLDSGGRGQPQHF
many TRBJ1-3 TRBV27 . TGTGCCAGCAGGGCTCAGGGGTCTCCCTCTGGAAACACCATATATTTT CASRAQGSPSGNTIYF
many TRBJ1-5 TRBV6-2/TRBV6-3 TRBD1 TGTGCCAGCAGTTACCAGGACAGGGGGTACAGTCAGCCCCAGCATTTT CASSYQDRGYSQPQHF
few TRBJ2-7 TRBV6-2/TRBV6-3 . TGTGCCAGCAGAAGAGACCGATACGAGCAGTACTTC CASRRDRYEQYF
many TRBJ2-6 TRBV12-3/TRBV12-4 . TGTGCCACCTTGACAGGATTCTCTGGGGCCAACGTCCTGACTTTC CATLTGFSGANVLTF
many TRBJ1-5 TRBV6-2/TRBV6-3 . TGTGCCAGCAGTTACGAGGGAGGACTGGGCACTAGCAATCAGCCCCAGCATTTT CASSYEGGLGTSNQPQHF
many TRBJ2-5 TRBV7-2 . TGTGCCAGCAGCTTAGGGCTGACGGGAGAGACCCAGTACTTC CASSLGLTGETQYF
many TRBJ2-5 TRBV19 . TGTGCCAGTTCCCCTCCTGGGGGTCGAGAGACCCAGTACTTC CASSPPGGRETQYF
many TRBJ2-7 TRBV11-2 . TGTGCCAGCAGCGGGGGGCGAGGGATCCCCTACGAGCAGTACTTC CASSGGRGIPYEQYF
. TRBJ1-1 TRBV28 TRBD1 TGTGCCAGCAGTTCCACCGGGACAGGGGGCACTGAAGCTTTCTTT CASSSTGTGGTEAFF
many TRBJ2-7 TRBV28 TRBD2 TGTGCCAGCAGTCCGTCCAGGAGCGGGGGCTACGAGCAGTACTTC CASSPSRSGGYEQYF
. TRBJ1-3 TRBV20-1 . TGCAGTGCTGGAGATCCAGTGAGTTACTCTGGAAACACCATATATTTT CSAGDPVSYSGNTIYF
many TRBJ1-5 TRBV20-1 . TGCAGTGCAACCCATGTCGGGGGGATAATCATCCCCCAGCATTTT CSATHVGGIIIPQHF
many TRBJ2-4 TRBV7-2 . TGTGCCAGCAGCTTAGCGGGCCGGGCCAAAAACATTCAGTACTTC CASSLAGRAKNIQYF
once TRBJ2-5 TRBV9 TRBD1 TGTGCCAGCAGCGCCTGGACAGGGTCGGGCTACCAAGAGACCCAGTACTTC CASSAWTGSGYQETQYF
many TRBJ1-2 TRBV11-2 . TGTGCCAGCAGCTTTTCAGGGTCTGGCTACACCTTC CASSFSGSGYTF
many TRBJ1-1 TRBV10-2 . TGCGCCAGCAGTGACTCGAGGGAGATGAATTGGGAAAGGACTGAAGCTTTCTTT CASSDSREMNWERTEAFF
many TRBJ1-5 TRBV25-1 TRBD1 TGTGCCAGCATTCGGACAGGGAAGAGACAGCCCCAGCATTTT CASIRTGKRQPQHF